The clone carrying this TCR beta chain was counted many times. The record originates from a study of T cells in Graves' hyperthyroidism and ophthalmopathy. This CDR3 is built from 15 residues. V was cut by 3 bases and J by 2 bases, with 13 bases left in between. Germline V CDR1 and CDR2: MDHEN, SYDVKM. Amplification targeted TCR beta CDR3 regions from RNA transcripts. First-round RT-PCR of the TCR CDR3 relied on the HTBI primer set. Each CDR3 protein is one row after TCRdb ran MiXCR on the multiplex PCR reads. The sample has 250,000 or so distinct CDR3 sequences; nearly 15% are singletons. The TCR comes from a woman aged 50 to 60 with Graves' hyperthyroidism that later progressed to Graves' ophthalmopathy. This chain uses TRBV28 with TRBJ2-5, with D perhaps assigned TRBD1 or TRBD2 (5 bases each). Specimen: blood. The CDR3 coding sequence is TGTGCCAGCAGTTTTGAGGGAAAGGGGCAAGAGACCCAGTACTTC. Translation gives CASSFEGKGQETQYF.